The clone carrying this T cell receptor beta chain showed up just once. Antigen: not known. The PCR employed 60 Vbeta primers together with 13 Jbeta primers. Profiled with immunoSEQ multiplex PCR; TCRdb holds only in-frame clones, not every one. The sample yields under 200,000 clones, 84% seen once. The data stem from a study of cytomegalovirus exposure and HLA in healthy donors. On the study more broadly: Around 200 million T cells yielded 100 million or so unique TCR beta sequences, as an earlier analysis found. Study outcomes and limitations: Sequencing likely produced, as an artifact, a cluster of highly shared sequence variants.

The CDR3 is made up of 11 amino acids. V was clipped by 5 bases and J by 6 bases, with 7 bases between them. The germline CDR1 and CDR2 sequences are SGHRS and YFSETQ. The sequence came from a boy aged 5-17 years in good health and CMV-seronegative. Sequencing was performed on PBMCs. V usage is TRBV5-1 and J usage is TRBJ2-3; D gene uncertain. Here the CDR3 DNA reads TGCGCCAGCAGTTGGGCCGATACGCAGTATTTT. Its protein is CASSWADTQYF.